The 17 T cell receptor beta chains below all came from one sample that was sequenced in a study of control samples from healthy donors and cancer patients. Assay used: immunoSEQ multiplex PCR; TCRdb lists only in-frame clones, some missing. The table has 100,000 to 150,000 clones, about 92% seen once. The sample was PBMCs. These receptors all come from a man aged 50 or older with head and neck cancer.

This sequence joins TRBV30 and TRBJ1-2, with 9 nucleotides matching TRBD1. The V segment lost 1 base and the J segment 8 bases; nucleotides outside the gene matches: 11. The germline V gene has CDR1 GTSNPN and CDR2 SVGIG (reference sequence). CDR3 size: 15 residues. The CDR3 nucleotides read TGTGCCTGGAGTGGATCCGGGACAGGGATGGGAGGCTACACCTTC. Translating it yields CAWSGSGTGMGGYTF.

This clone was detected only a few times. The rearrangement links TRBV11-2 to TRBJ2-2; the D gene is possibly TRBD1 (7 bases). V shed 8 bases and J shed 6 bases, with 16 bases lying between them. Germline loops: CDR1 SGHAT, CDR2 FQNNGV. CDR3 length: 14 residues. The CDR3 loop is CASGGTDPPGELFF. Here the CDR3 DNA reads TGTGCCAGCGGGGGGACAGATCCCCCCGGGGAGCTGTTTTTT.

This clone was seen a handful of times. This sequence joins TRBV3-1 (or the pseudogene TRBV3-2) and TRBJ2-7, with D perhaps matching TRBD1 (6 bases). V dropped 2 bases and J dropped 1 base, with 18 bases sitting between them. This CDR3 spans 17 amino acids. From germline, CDR1 is LGHDT and CDR2 YNNKEL (reference sequence). This CDR3 reads CASSQCYAGVLSYEQYF. The CDR3 DNA reads as TGTGCCAGCAGCCAATGTTATGCAGGGGTCCTTTCCTACGAGCAGTACTTC.

On this clone: The same CDR3 can be traced to other DNA sequences in this sample. The rearrangement uses TRBV3-1 (or the pseudogene TRBV3-2) and TRBJ2-6; D gene ambiguous. The CDR3 is 13 amino acids. V was cut by 8 bases and J by 0 bases, with 5 bases left in between. The germline CDR1 and CDR2 sequences are LGHDT and YNNKEL (reference sequence). The chain's CDR3 is CASESSGANVLTF. DNA for the CDR3: TGTGCCAGCGAGAGCTCTGGGGCCAACGTCCTGACTTTC.

V is TRBV6-2 or TRBV6-3 and J is TRBJ2-5, with D possibly being TRBD1 (6 bases). The germline CDR1 and CDR2 sequences are MNHEY and SVGEGT. Trimming pared 0 bases from V and 3 bases from J, leaving 8 bases between. The CDR3 has 14 amino acids. CDR3 sequence (DNA): TGTGCCAGCAGTTACTCTGGACAGAAAGAGACCCAGTACTTC. Its protein product is CASSYSGQKETQYF.

The V call is TRBV5-1, the J call TRBJ2-2, with D possibly TRBD2 on 6 matching bases. The CDR3 length is 15 residues. CDR1 SGHRS and CDR2 YFSETQ come from the germline V gene. Trimming removed 7 bases from V and 6 bases from J, with 19 bases in between. The CDR3 region has the DNA TGCGCCAGCTCTGACAGCCCGGCGGGATCCGGGGAGCTGTTTTTT. The encoded protein is CASSDSPAGSGELFF. Full variable domain (missing parts from reference TRBV5-1 and TRBJ2-2): KAGVTQTPRYLIKTRGQQVTLSCSPISGHRSVSWYQQTPGQGLQFLFEYFSETQRNKGNFPGRFSGRQFSNSRSEMNVSTLELGDSALYLCASSDSPAGSGELFFGEGSRLTVL.

The chain links TRBV6-2 or TRBV6-3 to TRBJ2-3; D gene unclear. CDR1 MNHEY and CDR2 SVGEGT come from the germline V gene. V lost 4 bases and J lost 2, with 10 bases in between. This CDR3 spans 14 amino acids. CDR3 nucleotides: TGTGCCAGCAGTTTCATCCAAGCCACAGATACGCAGTATTTT. It specifies CASSFIQATDTQYF.

This rearrangement joins TRBV6-5 to TRBJ1-1, with unresolved D. Germline loops: CDR1 MNHEY, CDR2 SVGAGI. The CDR3 consists of 14 residues. The V and J ends lost 7 bases and 8 bases respectively, with 20 bases between them. The CDR3: CASTESLTSAEAFF. In DNA form, the CDR3 reads TGTGCCAGCACAGAATCCCTAACATCTGCCGAAGCTTTCTTT.

This clone appeared a single time. The chain joins TRBV27 to TRBJ1-1; possibly TRBD1 for D (5 bases). This CDR3 comprises 14 residues. Trimming removed 6 bases at V and 5 bases at J, with 16 bases between. Per the germline V gene, CDR1 is MNHEY and CDR2 is SMNVEV (reference sequence). The CDR3 sequence: CASRLAGKGTEAFF. The CDR3 DNA is TGTGCCAGCAGGTTGGCAGGGAAGGGAACTGAAGCTTTCTTT.

The gene calls are TRBV4-2 and TRBJ2-3; D is possibly TRBD2 (6 bases). The CDR3 is 16 residues long. The germline V and J ends were trimmed by 4 bases and 0 bases, with 14 bases remaining between them. Germline assignment: CDR1 LGHNA and CDR2 YNFKEQ. In DNA, the CDR3 is TGTGCCAGCAGCCCTCCCGGACTAAGGAGCACAGATACGCAGTATTTT. It is translated as CASSPPGLRSTDTQYF.

The chain links TRBV7-2 to TRBJ1-1; the D is unclear. V lost 1 base to trimming and J lost 2 bases, with 11 bases between them. The CDR3 loop spans 15 amino acids. The germline V gene has CDR1 SGHTA and CDR2 FQGNSA. The CDR3 nucleotides are TGTGCCAGCAGCTTAGGGTCTGGTCTTAACACTGAAGCTTTCTTT. Translating it yields CASSLGSGLNTEAFF.

The V call is TRBV6-2 or TRBV6-3, the J call TRBJ2-2; 7 bases are shared with TRBD1. V dropped 6 bases and J dropped 0; count of bases not matched to a gene: 10. This CDR3 has 17 residues. Looked up from germline, CDR1 is MNHEY and CDR2 is SVGEGT. In nucleotides, the CDR3 is TGTGCCAGCAGCCCAGGGACAGCCATTTCGAACACCGGGGAGCTGTTTTTT. Encoded protein: CASSPGTAISNTGELFF.

This clone has just a few counts. V and J are TRBV11-3 and TRBJ2-7, with 8 bases matching TRBD1. The trim removed 2 bases at V and 3 bases at J, leaving 0 bases unmatched. The germline V gene has CDR1 SGHNT and CDR2 YENEEA. The length of the CDR3 is 13 residues. In DNA form, the CDR3 reads TGTGCCAGCAGCTTAACAGGGGGCTACGAGCAGTACTTC. Protein: CASSLTGGYEQYF.

The rearrangement joins TRBV7-2 to TRBJ1-2; maybe TRBD1 (5 bases). Germline V gene lookup returns CDR1 SGHTA and CDR2 FQGNSA. The CDR3 spans 14 residues. Trimming pared 5 bases from V and 4 bases from J, leaving 14 bases between. CDR3 loop: CASSRRDRGYGYTF. CDR3 DNA: TGTGCCAGCAGCCGCCGGGATAGGGGCTATGGCTACACCTTC.

CDR3 region: CASSLGLAGNTGELFF. CDR3 coding DNA: TGTGCCAGCAGCTTAGGACTAGCGGGGAACACCGGGGAGCTGTTTTTT. V is TRBV7-2 and J is TRBJ2-2, with 10 nucleotides matching TRBD2. Germline V gene lookup returns CDR1 SGHTA and CDR2 FQGNSA. Trimming at V came to 1 base and at J to 1 base, leaving 0 bases not matched to a gene. The CDR3 loop spans 16 amino acids.

The chain links TRBV29-1 to TRBJ1-1, with D possibly TRBD1 on 5 matching bases. This CDR3 is built from 12 residues. The germline gives CDR1 SQVTM, CDR2 ANQGSEA. V was cut by 3 bases and J by 1 base, with 6 bases left in between. As DNA, the CDR3 is TGCAGCGTTGAGGGGGAGAACACTGAAGCTTTCTTT. Encoded protein: CSVEGENTEAFF.

This chain joins TRBV7-9 and TRBJ2-2; 8 nucleotides agree with TRBD1. V lost 5 bases to trimming and J lost 8 bases; unmatched junction nucleotides: 4. Per germline, CDR1 SEHNR and CDR2 FQNEAQ (reference sequence). The CDR3 runs 13 residues. The CDR3 DNA follows: TGTGCCAGCAGCGGACAGGGACCGGGGGAGCTGTTTTTT. This encodes CASSGQGPGELFF. The full variable domain, its missing parts supplied by reference TRBV7-9 and TRBJ2-2, is DTGVSQNPRHKITKRGQNVTFRCDPISEHNRLYWYRQTLGQGPEFLTYFQNEAQLEKSRLLSDRFSAERPKGSFSTLEIQRTEQGDSAMYLCASSGQGPGELFFGEGSRLTVL.